A single T cell receptor (beta chain) is shown here with its context. As yet, its antigen is unknown. Losses at the gene ends were 2 bases for V and 5 bases for J; bases not matched to a gene: 12. The germline V gene has CDR1 GTSNPN and CDR2 SVGIG (reference sequence). There are 15 residues in the CDR3. The sequenced template was cDNA made from the entire isolated RNA. The repertoire was sequenced with immunoSEQ multiplex PCR; TCRdb's copy has only in-frame clones and lacks some. The table includes 600,000 or so clones, 11% to 15% detected once. The sample comes from a study of beta chain features in type 1 diabetes. Study-wide background: Sorted cell examination encompassed 85 million to 130 million cells across all samples.

General study findings and limits: Shortening that was moderate but significant affected the TCRB CDR3s of Type 1 diabetes patients in all four CD4+ subsets.

The V and J genes are TRBV30 and TRBJ2-7; 7 bases are shared with TRBD1. The sequence came from a young man with type 1 diabetes. The sample consisted of naive CD4+ T cells from blood. CDR3 amino acids: CAWSPLVGRGNEQYF. For the CDR3, the DNA is TGTGCCTGGAGTCCCCTGGTCGGCAGGGGGAACGAGCAGTACTTC.